A single sample gave rise to the 4 T cell receptor beta chains below, sequenced in a study of CD8 T cells in Susac syndrome. The authors reverse transcribed roughly 0.5 to 1 ug RNA with random hexamers. TCRdb itself ran the immunoSEQ multiplex PCR reads through MiXCR, one entry per CDR3 protein. The table lists nearly 110,000 distinct CDR3 sequences, around 94% of them singletons. Material for sequencing was CD8+ T cells from PBMCs. Receptors originate from a human donor with Susac syndrome.

This sequence joins TRBV13 and TRBJ1-3; maybe TRBD1 (6 bases). The CDR3 has 19 amino acids. Germline assignment: CDR1 PRHDT and CDR2 FYEKMQ (reference sequence). V was pared by 0 bases and J by 0 bases, with 18 bases between. The CDR3 loop reads CASSLGIVRGGLSGNTIYF. Here the CDR3 DNA reads TGTGCCAGCAGCTTAGGCATCGTTCGCGGGGGCCTCTCTGGAAACACCATATATTTT.

V usage is TRBV3-1 and J usage is TRBJ2-5, with 7 bases that match TRBD1. From germline, CDR1 is LGHDT and CDR2 YNNKEL (reference sequence). The V gene end was trimmed by 3 bases and the J gene end by 3 bases; junction bases not matched to a gene: 7. CDR3 length equals 15 residues. The CDR3 DNA reads as TGTGCCAGCAGCCAGCACCCCGACAGGGAAGAGACCCAGTACTTC. Translating it yields CASSQHPDREETQYF.

This chain links TRBV27 with TRBJ2-1, with TRBD2 as a possible D gene (5 bases). This CDR3 spans 15 amino acids. Germline V lookup: CDR1 MNHEY, CDR2 SMNVEV (reference sequence). The ends were cut back, 2 bases at V and 0 bases at J, with 8 bases in the middle. DNA for the CDR3: TGTGCCAGCAGTTTAGGTACTAGCTCCTACAATGAGCAGTTCTTC. This encodes CASSLGTSSYNEQFF.

The chain couples TRBV20-1 to TRBJ1-2; D is unresolved. Trimming stripped 0 bases from V and 3 bases from J, with 5 bases between. Germline V CDR1 and CDR2: DFQATT, SNEGSKA (reference sequence). This CDR3 is built from 12 residues. This CDR3 is CSARDRYYGYTF. CDR3 sequence (DNA): TGCAGTGCTAGAGATCGGTACTATGGCTACACCTTC.